This T cell receptor (beta chain) comes out of a study of response to subunit inactivated influenza vaccine (dated by TCRdb to about 2018). At the level of the whole study: Deep quantitative profiling of the T cell receptor repertoire was used in the study to follow responses to a trivalent subunit inactivated influenza vaccine. Here is what the overall study found, with its caveats: According to the authors, only a limited number of new T cells may be recruited by each seasonal influenza vaccination.

This clonotype appeared a few times. Its antigen target is currently unknown. Qualities for individual bases were not recorded, and no much larger clone is one base off. Libraries came from RT-PCR. The run used an Illumina HiSeq 2500. The public reads were quality trimmed at Q25 with fastp and then assembled into clones with MiXCR by TCRdb, keeping productive beta chains. For every CDR3 protein sequence, its rows merge into one entry that carries the most common genes and DNA. The sample table contains under 200,000 distinct CDR3 sequences; only one count was recorded for around a tenth of them. Approximately 35% of the sample is in the top ten clones. Reading from cysteine to phenylalanine, the CDR3 counts 15 amino acids. Only CDR3 DNA remains: 45 bases, in frame from the first base. At the junction V is shortened by 4 bases and J by 2 bases; bases outside the gene matches: 7. CDR1 and CDR2, per the germline V gene, are SGHRS and YFSETQ.

This chain is built from TRBV5-1 and TRBJ2-5, with 8 middle bases fitting TRBD1. The sequence came from a man aged 45 to 70 who received an inactivated influenza vaccine. Donor details come from another sample of the same person, matched by shared clones. Material: CD8+ T cells sorted from PBMCs, obtained around 2 years after vaccination. CDR3 protein: CASSPRRDRQETQYF. The sequenced DNA: TGCGCCAGCAGCCCCCGACGGGACAGGCAAGAGACCCAGTACTTC.